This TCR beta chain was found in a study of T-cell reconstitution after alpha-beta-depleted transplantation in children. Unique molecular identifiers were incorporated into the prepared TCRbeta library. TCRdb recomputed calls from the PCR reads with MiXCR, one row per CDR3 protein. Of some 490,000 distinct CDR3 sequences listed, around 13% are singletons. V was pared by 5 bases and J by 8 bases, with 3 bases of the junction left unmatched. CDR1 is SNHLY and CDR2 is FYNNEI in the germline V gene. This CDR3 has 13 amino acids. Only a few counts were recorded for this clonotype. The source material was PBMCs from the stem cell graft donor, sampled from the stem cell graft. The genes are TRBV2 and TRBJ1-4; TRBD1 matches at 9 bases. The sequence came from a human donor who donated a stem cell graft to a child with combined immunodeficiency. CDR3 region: CASSTGTGEKLFF. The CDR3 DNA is TGTGCCAGCAGTACCGGGACAGGGGAAAAACTGTTTTTT.